This T cell receptor beta chain is drawn from a study of cytomegalovirus exposure and HLA in healthy donors (dated by TCRdb to 2016 to 2017). Regarding the study in general: A later analysis indicated that the 90 to 150 validation repertoires were generated on the platform also employed for the 666 repertoires of the first cohort. The study combined high-throughput TCR immunosequencing, statistical association of individual TCRs with disease status, and machine learning to predict cytomegalovirus infection status. The study aimed to test whether cataloging public T cell receptors could reveal signatures of past pathogen exposure. In addition to the first cohort of approximately 650 subjects, a separate validation cohort of 100 to 150 different subjects was used.

Of note for this clone: No cognate antigen has been identified for it. Germline and junction disagree at one end, which may indicate a read error.

The donors were included in the validation cohort of around 120 subjects, a group kept apart from the roughly 700-subject first cohort. Looking up the germline V gene (reference sequence) yields CDR1 SSHAT and CDR2 FNYEAQ. Taken from cysteine to phenylalanine, the CDR3 has 14 residues. Solely the CDR3 DNA is kept, with 42 bases framed from the first base. Libraries were constructed by the immunoSEQ multiplex PCR assay. The authors' analysis ran thus. A statistical classification framework was developed to diagnose cytomegalovirus status using the catalog of TCR beta chain sequences. The table comes from immuneACCESS by way of TCRdb, which keeps in-frame sequences with V and J called. Part of the clones is missing from these tables; in studies checked, under half for an unresolved V gene and the rest for unknown reasons. The V and J calls and clone size were taken over from that table, and D and trimming were inferred from the DNA. For this sample the table gives 100,000 to 150,000 clones, of which roughly nine tenths were detected only once. The top ten hold about 3% of the sample.

The full study reports these points: Of the cluster scores, about 94% were above 0 in a later analysis, which found that TCRs clustered in the first cohort also tended to co-occur in the 95 to 150 validation repertoires. A later analysis had no HLA typing for the validation cohort, so co-occurrence there was scored across all 120 or so repertoires. Cytomegalovirus status was reported to be diagnosed by the classifier with high specificity and sensitivity in both the original and validation cohorts. In vitro tests confirmed that three of the cytomegalovirus-associated TCR beta chains recognize cytomegalovirus antigens. In the study, 150 to 200 TCR beta chains were listed as associated with cytomegalovirus. The authors suggested that the approach could potentially be generalized to other disease states and immunological phenotypes. While some public TCRs were present in many individuals, most TCR sequences turned up only very rarely across donors.

The chain is encoded by TRBV7-7 joined to TRBJ2-2; the best D guess is TRBD1, with 6 bases matching. The sequence was obtained from a man aged 25-40 years in good health and CMV-seronegative. The sample taken for sequencing was PBMCs. In nucleotides, the sequence is TGTGCTAGCAGCTTACAGGGCAACACCGGGGAGCTGTTTTTT. The translation is CASSLQGNTGELFF.